The text below deals with one TCR beta chain. Its antigen remains unidentified. Assay: immunoSEQ multiplex PCR; the TCRdb copy retains only in-frame clones and omits some. The sample includes 90,000 to 110,000 clones, about 80% of them seen just once. These data originate in a study of T cell responses to AZD1222 COVID-19 vaccine. Whole-study context: Timing groups of about 4 and about 12 weeks for second doses were pooled.

Study results and caveats: Vaccine-associated CD4 TCRs ranged over spike, dominating at 160-218 and 743-854. Just a handful of people given AZD1222 tested seropositive at baseline. Spike-specific TCR breadth and depth both grew after two AZD1222 doses.

Germline V lookup: CDR1 KGHDR, CDR2 SFDVKD. The V end was cut by 3 bases, the J end by 1 base, with 8 bases between. The CDR3 is made up of 14 amino acids. This chain connects TRBV24-1 to TRBJ2-5; maybe TRBD2 (5 bases). The sample in question was peripheral blood, obtained on day 0 of AZD1222 vaccination. This clonotype originated in an adult in good health. The CDR3 is CATSDGGLQETQYF. Written as DNA, the CDR3 is TGTGCCACCAGTGATGGCGGGCTCCAAGAGACCCAGTACTTC.